This entry lists 19 T cell receptor beta chains sequenced from one sample in a study of blood T cell repertoires in COVID-19 (dated by TCRdb to the early 2020s). Libraries were prepared through the immunoSEQ multiplex PCR assay. What TCRdb holds here is the immuneACCESS table cut down to in-frame rearrangements. Part of the clones is not present; checked against another copy, under half of the missing clones reflect an unresolved V gene, and the others are unexplained. Here the sample has about 120,000 clones; roughly 87% occur a single time. About a tenth of the sample lies in the top ten. The sequenced material came from peripheral blood. Receptor source: an elderly man with acute or convalescent COVID-19.

This chain joins TRBV5-1 and TRBJ1-1; D is ambiguous. The CDR3 covers 11 residues. V was cut by 3 bases and J by 2 bases, with 2 bases left in between. Germline CDR1 reads SGHRS; CDR2 reads YFSETQ. Here the CDR3 DNA reads TGCGCCAGCAGCTCAAACACTGAAGCTTTCTTT. This gives the protein CASSSNTEAFF.

The chain links TRBV28 to TRBJ1-1; tentatively, D is TRBD1 (5 bases). The V gene lost 11 bases and the J gene lost 5 bases, with 15 bases spanning the gap. Germline V CDR1 and CDR2: MDHEN, SYDVKM. The CDR3 runs to 12 residues. CDR3 nucleotides: TGTGCCCTGGGGGGACCAAGGACTGAAGCTTTCTTT. Protein: CALGGPRTEAFF.

The rearrangement uses TRBV7-6 and TRBJ1-3, with 8 nucleotides matching TRBD1. There are 14 residues in the CDR3. CDR1 and CDR2 from the germline V gene are SGHVS and FNYEAQ. Trimming took 5 bases from V and 7 from J; bases not matched to a gene: 7. CDR3 protein: CASSPITGGNTIYF. CDR3 nucleotide sequence: TGTGCCAGCAGCCCGATAACAGGGGGGAACACCATATATTTT.

This clone has only one observation. The V call is TRBV7-2, the J call TRBJ1-1; 7 bases align to TRBD1. The CDR3 totals 15 residues. Losses at the gene ends were 5 bases for V and 1 base for J; bases not matched to a gene: 7. Germline-derived CDR1 and CDR2 are SGHTA and FQGNSA. CDR3 sequence: CASSPRQGRNTEAFF. In DNA, the CDR3 is TGTGCCAGCAGCCCCCGACAGGGTAGGAACACTGAAGCTTTCTTT.

In regard to this clone: At one of its ends the junction is not consistent with the germline gene, which may arise from a read error. V and J are TRBV3-1 (or the pseudogene TRBV3-2) and TRBJ1-2; 7 bases are a match to TRBD1. CDR1 LGHDT and CDR2 YNNKEL come from the germline V gene (reference sequence). CDR3 size: 12 residues. DNA for the CDR3: TGTGCCAGCAGCCTCCAAGACAGGGCGATTTCCTTC. Translation gives CASSLQDRAISF.

The chain employs TRBV27 and TRBJ1-2, with 7 bases matching TRBD1. Germline-derived CDR1 and CDR2 are MNHEY and SMNVEV (reference sequence). The length of the CDR3 is 15 residues. Losses at the gene ends were 4 bases for V and 3 bases for J; bases not matched to a gene: 8. The CDR3 nucleotides read TGTGCCAGCAGTTACTCCGGGACAGCTCACTATGGCTACACCTTC. Its translation: CASSYSGTAHYGYTF.

This clone has just a few counts. V usage is TRBV6-1 and J usage is TRBJ2-2, with D uncertain. CDR1 and CDR2 from the germline V gene are MNHNS and SASEGT. The CDR3 covers 14 residues. Trimming removed 2 bases at V and 3 bases at J, with 7 bases between. The CDR3 loop reads CASSETAYTGELFF. CDR3 in DNA: TGTGCCAGCAGTGAAACAGCCTACACCGGGGAGCTGTTTTTT.

This clone has more than one count but fewer than ten. The rearrangement joins TRBV5-6 to TRBJ2-7, with 8 positions matching TRBD1. The junction had 5 bases not matched to a gene; V was cut back by 4 bases and J by 2 bases. The CDR3 spans 14 residues. Germline V CDR1 and CDR2: SGHDT, YYEEEE. CDR3 protein: CASSRTGRTYEQYF. The DNA for the CDR3 is TGTGCCAGCAGCAGGACAGGGCGAACCTACGAGCAGTACTTC.

The rearrangement uses TRBV19 and TRBJ2-1; D perhaps matches TRBD2 (5 bases). The CDR3 is 16 amino acids. The germline V gene has CDR1 LNHDA and CDR2 SQIVND (reference sequence). The ends were cut back, 5 bases at V and 5 bases at J, with 19 bases in the middle. DNA for the CDR3: TGTGCCAGTAGTCCCCGGGAAGGTCGAAGGGACAATGAGCAGTTCTTC. As protein: CASSPREGRRDNEQFF.

The CDR3 protein is CASSDSRRGVQPQHF. DNA for the CDR3: TGTGCCAGCAGTGACTCTCGCAGAGGAGTTCAGCCCCAGCATTTT. This chain uses TRBV6-4 with TRBJ1-5; D ambiguous. The CDR3 has 15 amino acids. CDR1 is MRHNA and CDR2 is SNTAGT in the germline V gene. Deletions cut 0 bases from V and 6 bases from J, with 12 bases between.

J is TRBJ1-6 and V is TRBV7-8, with a weak D call TRBD1 (5 bases). The CDR3 is 12 amino acids. The germline CDR1 and CDR2 sequences are SGHVS and FQNEAQ. Trimming shortened V by 5 bases and J by 14 bases, and 13 bases separated the two germline ends. The CDR3 sequence: CASSPDSGTLHF. CDR3 sequence (DNA): TGTGCCAGCAGCCCAGACAGTGGAACCCTCCACTTT.

The rearrangement joins TRBV24-1 to TRBJ1-1; TRBD1 matches 7 bases. The germline V gene encodes CDR1 KGHDR and CDR2 SFDVKD. After removal of 3 bases from V and 11 bases from J, the junction contained 8 bases not matched to a gene. CDR3 length equals 13 residues. The CDR3 loop reads CATSDRRTGRAFF. DNA for the CDR3: TGTGCCACCAGTGATCGCCGGACAGGTAGGGCTTTCTTT.

This rearrangement joins TRBV2 to TRBJ1-3; TRBD1 matches at 10 bases. The V gene end was trimmed by 2 bases and the J gene end by 0 bases; junction bases not matched to a gene: 4. The CDR3 covers 17 residues. Looked up from germline, CDR1 is SNHLY and CDR2 is FYNNEI. CDR3 protein: CASSEYRTGGSGNTIYF. The CDR3 DNA follows: TGTGCCAGCAGTGAATACCGGACAGGGGGCTCTGGAAACACCATATATTTT.

The chain has TRBV5-1 and TRBJ1-6; the D gene is possibly TRBD1 (6 bases). This CDR3 contains 16 residues. The germline gives CDR1 SGHRS, CDR2 YFSETQ. Deletions cut 0 bases from V and 9 bases from J, with 16 bases between. The CDR3 DNA sequence: TGCGCCAGCAGCTTGGTGGTCGGGGGGCAGGGTTCACCCCTCCACTTT. Translated, it gives CASSLVVGGQGSPLHF. Drawing the rest from reference TRBV5-1 and TRBJ1-6, the complete variable domain is KAGVTQTPRYLIKTRGQQVTLSCSPISGHRSVSWYQQTPGQGLQFLFEYFSETQRNKGNFPGRFSGRQFSNSRSEMNVSTLELGDSALYLCASSLVVGGQGSPLHFGNGTRLTVT.

The rearrangement uses TRBV3-1 (or the pseudogene TRBV3-2) and TRBJ2-7; D is ambiguous. CDR1 and CDR2 (germline): LGHDT, YNNKEL (reference sequence). The CDR3 contains 12 residues. Trimming took 4 bases from V and 7 from J, leaving 11 bases between them. CDR3 region: CASSPRALEQYF. The CDR3 DNA follows: TGTGCCAGCAGCCCCCGTGCGCTTGAGCAGTACTTC.

The chain couples TRBV27 to TRBJ2-7; D is perhaps TRBD1 (6 bases). The CDR3 extends over 16 amino acids. V lost 5 bases and J lost 1, with 18 bases in between. From germline, CDR1 is MNHEY and CDR2 SMNVEV (reference sequence). The CDR3 sequence: CASSTGNRVGSYEQYF. The CDR3 DNA sequence: TGTGCCAGCAGTACGGGCAACAGGGTGGGGTCCTACGAGCAGTACTTC.

This chain connects TRBV3-1 (or the pseudogene TRBV3-2) to TRBJ1-6; no clear D gene. The germline V and J ends were trimmed by 1 base and 7 bases, with 14 bases remaining between them. CDR1 LGHDT and CDR2 YNNKEL come from the germline V gene (reference sequence). The CDR3 totals 16 residues. The CDR3 here is CASSQGLNPGNSPLHF. The CDR3, as DNA: TGTGCCAGCAGCCAAGGCCTCAATCCGGGAAATTCACCCCTCCACTTT.

This sequence joins TRBV28 and TRBJ2-4, with 8 bases fitting TRBD1. The germline V gene encodes CDR1 MDHEN and CDR2 SYDVKM. The V segment lost 11 bases and the J segment 1 base; nucleotides outside the gene matches: 7. The CDR3 consists of 14 residues. The DNA of the CDR3 is TGTGCCGCCGCTCGACAGGGGGCCAAAAACATTCAGTACTTC. Its protein product is CAAARQGAKNIQYF.

CDR3 nucleotides: TGCGCCAGCAGCTTGGCCGGTAGGACAGGCTCTAATGAAAAACTGTTTTTT. Translated, it gives CASSLAGRTGSNEKLFF. The gene calls are TRBV5-1 and TRBJ1-4, with 7 bases fitting TRBD1. V was clipped by 0 bases and J by 3 bases; unmatched bases: 8. The CDR3 contains 17 residues. Germline assignment: CDR1 SGHRS and CDR2 YFSETQ.